This TCR beta chain emerged from a study of OX40 agonist ivuxolimab in advanced cancers. For context, the study as a whole: Ivuxolimab was an agonistic, fully human IgG2 monoclonal antibody directed against OX40 (CD134), a costimulatory receptor. Intravenous ivuxolimab was administered to patients every 2 weeks at six dose levels: 0.01, 0.1, 0.3, 1.5, 3 and 10 mg/kg. Of the 50 to 55 patients in dose escalation, 19 had hepatocellular carcinoma, about 15 had melanoma, 9 had renal cell carcinoma and 9 had head and neck cancer. The dose-escalation cohort was around 83% male with a mean age of roughly 60 years, ranging from roughly 23 to 90. Prior anti-PD-1, anti-PD-L1 or anti-CTLA-4 therapy was permitted, and 40% of dose-escalation patients had received checkpoint inhibitors. Partial responses occurred in three dose-escalation patients, of whom one had hepatocellular carcinoma and two had cutaneous melanoma. The point of sequencing TCRbeta in the periphery was to test whether ivuxolimab changed TCR sequence diversity and drove clonal T-cell expansion. The monotherapy dose-escalation portion (N of about 47 patients) of the phase I ivuxolimab trial is reported in the paper.

Based on its abundance in the sample, this clone is medium-sized (0.01 to 0.1%). The specificity of this receptor is unknown. Per-base quality was not reported, and no clone a single base away is much larger than it. Patients with autoimmune disease history or receiving systemic immunosuppression were excluded from the trial. Peripheral blood for TCR sequencing was collected from all dose cohorts at baseline, on cycle 4 day 1, and on cycle 7 day 1. Samples came from an open-label, multicenter, first-in-human phase I dose-escalation trial of ivuxolimab. Adults with locally advanced or metastatic melanoma, renal cell, hepatocellular, or head and neck squamous cell carcinoma were enrolled in the trial. Before TCR sequencing, CD4+ T cells and CD8+ T cells from peripheral blood were sorted into separate populations. Broad study findings and their caveats: Clonal expansion of both CD4+ and CD8+ blood T cells was observed from baseline to week 6 at doses 0.1 to 3.0 mg/kg. The antigen specificity of the clonally expanded peripheral T cells was not determined. In the 0.1-3.0 mg/kg groups, partial responders had among the lowest normalized peripheral clonal expansion, particularly in CD8+ T cells. After ivuxolimab, expanded clones were on average more numerous among CD8+ T cells than among CD4+ T cells. Low levels of normalized T-cell clonal expansion were also shown by some nonresponding patients.

Genomic DNA was extracted from sorted cells for sequencing of the TCRbeta CDR3 region. The immunoSEQ Assay was used to sequence the TCRbeta CDR3 regions. The source is immuneACCESS, and TCRdb retained only in-frame sequences with V and J called. Part of the clones is not carried over; for the studies checked, unresolved V genes explain less than half of this, and the remainder is unexplained. The sample yields fewer than 10,000 clones; just under 70% were counted once. The top ten clonotypes cover roughly a quarter of the sample. V loses 1 base of germline sequence and J loses 6 bases, and the interval between the two ends is 4 bases. CDR3 length: 11 amino acids, cysteine to phenylalanine. Only the CDR3 DNA is retained, 33 bases long and in frame from the first base. CDR1 and CDR2, per the germline V gene, are SGHAT and FQNNGV.

The TCR originated in an adult with an advanced solid tumor such as melanoma, head and neck, liver or kidney cancer. The V and J segments used are TRBV11-2 and TRBJ2-7; the D gene remains uncertain. The sample in question was CD4+ or CD8+ T cells sorted from blood, obtained in a trial of the OX40 agonist ivuxolimab. CDR3 reads: CASSLGSEQYF. The nucleotide sequence is given as TGTGCCAGCAGCTTAGGGAGCGAGCAGTACTTC. The variable domain in full, with residues beyond the CDR3 obtained from the reference TRBV11-2 and TRBJ2-7 genes, is EAGVAQSPRYKIIEKRQSVAFWCNPISGHATLYWYQQILGQGPKLLIQFQNNGVVDDSQLPKDRFSAERLKGVDSTLKIQPAKLEDSAVYLCASSLGSEQYFGPGTRLTVT.